The clone carrying this T cell receptor (beta chain) is deemed medium-sized. The entry originates in a study of metastatic and nonmetastatic thyroid tumors. Study summary: It was across blood and tumor or nodule tissue from malignant and benign thyroid patients that repertoires were compared.

In germline, CDR1 is MNHEY, CDR2 SVGEGT. The CDR3 spans 14 residues. V gave up 6 bases and J gave up 7 bases, with 16 bases separating them. MiXCR reprocessed the PCR reads for TCRdb. The sample holds about 16,000 clones, around 29% seen once. Not a single patient had been given any form of treatment at any point before undergoing thyroid surgery. V gene TRBV6-2 or TRBV6-3 combines with J gene TRBJ1-5; D perhaps matches TRBD1 (5 bases). This clonotype was sampled from a female donor with papillary thyroid cancer or a benign thyroid nodule (not recorded which). Some clones in this sample may be carry-over from other donors' samples. Sequenced input: blood. The chain's CDR3 is CASSPWLGVQPQHF. CDR3 nucleotides: TGTGCCAGCAGCCCCTGGCTGGGGGTCCAGCCCCAGCATTTT.